The clone carrying this TCR beta chain has just one count. With 8 bases clipped from V and 5 bases from J, the junction kept 6 bases outside the gene matches. The CDR3 sequence is 13 residues long. This sample was taken from a study of blood T cell repertoires in COVID-19. Study at large: The United States, Italy and Spain were the sources of the acute and convalescent COVID-19 samples.

Libraries were prepared by immunoSEQ multiplex PCR; TCRdb keeps only in-frame clonotypes and omits some of them. Of about 99,000 clones listed, 86% are singletons. The chain couples TRBV12-3 or TRBV12-4 to TRBJ2-5, with 9 positions matching TRBD2. This TCR derives from a woman aged 55-69 years in a cohort sampled during active or convalescent COVID-19. Sequences were obtained from peripheral blood. The CDR3 spells CASWTAGGETQYF. The CDR3 bases are TGTGCCAGCTGGACTGCGGGGGGGGAGACCCAGTACTTC.